The 22 T cell receptor beta chains given below trace back to one sample, sequenced in a study of cytomegalovirus exposure and HLA in healthy donors. Generated by immunoSEQ multiplex PCR, the TCRdb table keeps only in-frame clones and is missing some. The table has about 140,000 clones, roughly 86% seen once. The sample was PBMCs. The receptors were sampled from a young woman in good health and CMV-seronegative.

This chain links TRBV6-5 with TRBJ2-7; D gene uncertain. Germline V gene lookup returns CDR1 MNHEY and CDR2 SVGAGI. The V end lost 0 bases, the J end lost 9 bases, and 12 bases lay between the germline ends. This CDR3 contains 13 residues. CDR3 nucleotides: TGTGCCAGCAGTTACTCGAAAACAGTCGGGCAGTACTTC. Its translation is CASSYSKTVGQYF.

This clone is deemed medium-sized (0.01 to 0.1%). This sequence joins TRBV27 and TRBJ1-1; tentatively, D is TRBD1 (5 bases). Trimming left V 5 bases short and J 0 bases short, with 10 bases between. This CDR3 region has 14 residues. Per germline, CDR1 MNHEY and CDR2 SMNVEV (reference sequence). CDR3 sequence reads: CASSTTALNTEAFF. The CDR3 DNA follows: TGTGCCAGCAGTACGACAGCCTTGAACACTGAAGCTTTCTTT.

V gene TRBV7-3 combines with J gene TRBJ1-4, with D perhaps TRBD1 (6 bases). V was clipped by 5 bases and J by 7 bases, with 17 bases between them. CDR1 is SGHTA, CDR2 FQGTGA, per germline. The CDR3 sequence is 15 residues long. The DNA for the CDR3 is TGTGCCAGCAGCCAAAGGGGGGGCGCGGGTGAAAAACTGTTTTTT. Its translation is CASSQRGGAGEKLFF.

This clone was observed a single time. V gene TRBV5-5 combines with J gene TRBJ1-5; no clear D. The CDR3 spans 14 residues. V was shortened by 2 bases and J by 2 bases, with 8 bases between the two germline ends. The germline V gene has CDR1 SGHKS and CDR2 YYEKEE (reference sequence). The CDR3 DNA sequence: TGTGCCAGCAGCTTCGCGGGTGGCAATCAGCCCCAGCATTTT. Protein product: CASSFAGGNQPQHF.

The V gene is TRBV14, the J gene TRBJ2-7; maybe TRBD2 (6 bases). Germline V CDR1 and CDR2: SGHDN, FVKESK. The V and J ends lost 1 base and 0 bases respectively, with 13 bases between them. This CDR3 has 16 residues. The CDR3 coding sequence is TGTGCCAGCAGCCAAGCCCTTCCGGGGGACTCCTACGAGCAGTACTTC. Translation: CASSQALPGDSYEQYF. The full variable domain, with the rest looked up from reference TRBV14 and TRBJ2-7, is EAGVTQFPSHSVIEKGQTVTLRCDPISGHDNLYWYRRVMGKEIKFLLHFVKESKQDESGMPNNRFLAERTGGTYSTLKVQPAELEDSGVYFCASSQALPGDSYEQYFGPGTRLTVT.

The chain has TRBV5-1 and TRBJ1-6; D gene ambiguous. Trimming took 0 bases from V and 2 from J, leaving 9 bases between them. Germline V CDR1 and CDR2: SGHRS, YFSETQ. The CDR3 loop spans 16 amino acids. CDR3 amino acids: CASSLGSVAYNSPLHF. CDR3 coding DNA: TGCGCCAGCAGCTTGGGCAGCGTCGCCTATAATTCACCCCTCCACTTT.

This clone is a singleton in its sample. The chain employs TRBV30 and TRBJ2-5; 9 nucleotides agree with TRBD1. Judging by the DNA end, TRBJ2-7 fits better; the J call may be wrong. The CDR3 consists of 12 residues. Per the germline V gene, CDR1 is GTSNPN and CDR2 is SVGIG (reference sequence). CDR3 protein: CAWGDRAYEQYF. The CDR3 DNA follows: TGTGCCTGGGGGGACAGGGCGTACGAGCAGTACTTC.

A single count supports this clone. V and J are TRBV2 and TRBJ2-3; D is perhaps TRBD2 (5 bases). The CDR3 consists of 14 residues. The germline V and J ends were trimmed by 6 bases and 2 bases, with 12 bases remaining between them. The germline CDR1 and CDR2 sequences are SNHLY and FYNNEI. The CDR3 DNA reads TGTGCCAGCAGAAAACTAGAGATCACAGATACGCAGTATTTT. Protein product: CASRKLEITDTQYF. Full variable domain (rest looked up from reference TRBV2 and TRBJ2-3): EPEVTQTPSHQVTQMGQEVILRCVPISNHLYFYWYRQILGQKVEFLVSFYNNEISEKSEIFDDQFSVERPDGSNFTLKIRSTKLEDSAMYFCASRKLEITDTQYFGPGTRLTVL.

Only a few counts were recorded for this clone. The V and J genes are TRBV27 and TRBJ1-2; a possible D gene is TRBD1 (5 bases). Germline V gene sequence: CDR1 MNHEY, CDR2 SMNVEV (reference sequence). The CDR3 loop spans 13 amino acids. With 6 bases removed from V and 7 bases from J, the gap between germline ends came to 15 bases. The CDR3 region is CASSPARAGGYTF. CDR3 DNA sequence: TGTGCCAGCAGCCCCGCCAGGGCTGGTGGCTACACCTTC.

The rearrangement uses TRBV27 and TRBJ2-7, with 8 bases aligning to TRBD1. With V trimmed by 5 bases and J by 2 bases, 8 bases remained unmatched. CDR1 is MNHEY and CDR2 is SMNVEV in the germline V gene (reference sequence). The CDR3 extends over 15 amino acids. The DNA for the CDR3 is TGTGCCAGCAGTGTCACCGGGACAGGAGCCTACGAGCAGTACTTC. Encoded protein: CASSVTGTGAYEQYF.

The chain uses TRBV29-1 and TRBJ1-5; D is unclear. Germline-derived CDR1 and CDR2 are SQVTM and ANQGSEA. V dropped 5 bases and J dropped 6 bases, with 14 bases sitting between them. The CDR3 runs to 13 residues. This CDR3 reads CSVSRGESQPQHF. The CDR3 nucleotides are TGCAGCGTTAGTCGCGGGGAGTCTCAGCCCCAGCATTTT.

V usage is TRBV5-1 and J usage is TRBJ2-7; TRBD1 aligns across 9 bases. The CDR3 sequence is 15 residues long. The J segment lost 5 bases and the V segment lost 3 bases, leaving 9 bases of the junction unmatched. The V gene's germline CDR1 is SGHRS and CDR2 YFSETQ. CDR3 sequence: CASSSTGQGIHEQYF. The CDR3 DNA reads as TGCGCCAGCAGCTCTACCGGACAGGGGATCCACGAGCAGTACTTC. Looking up the rest from reference TRBV5-1 and TRBJ2-7 gives the full variable domain: KAGVTQTPRYLIKTRGQQVTLSCSPISGHRSVSWYQQTPGQGLQFLFEYFSETQRNKGNFPGRFSGRQFSNSRSEMNVSTLELGDSALYLCASSSTGQGIHEQYFGPGTRLTVT.

The CDR3 protein is CASSLGVGPEDYGYTF. The CDR3 DNA sequence: TGTGCCAGCAGCTTGGGTGTCGGGCCGGAGGACTATGGCTACACCTTC. The J gene is TRBJ1-2, the V gene TRBV5-4; D not certain. The V and J ends lost 0 bases and 3 bases respectively, with 15 bases between them. The V gene's germline CDR1 is SGHNT and CDR2 YYREEE (reference sequence). This CDR3 is 16 amino acids long.

The chain has TRBV4-1 and TRBJ2-2; tentatively, D is TRBD1 (5 bases). Trimming took off 1 base at V and 6 bases at J, with 12 bases between the two ends. Germline CDR1 is MGHRA and CDR2 is YSYEKL. This CDR3 has 15 amino acids. Here the CDR3 reads CASSQVWTTPGELFF. The CDR3 nucleotides are TGCGCCAGCAGCCAAGTCTGGACAACTCCCGGGGAGCTGTTTTTT.

V gene TRBV5-1 combines with J gene TRBJ2-2; unclear D gene. The V and J ends lost 1 base and 3 bases respectively, with 7 bases between them. In germline, CDR1 is SGHRS, CDR2 YFSETQ. The CDR3 is 14 amino acids. CDR3 sequence: CASSLFVDTGELFF. CDR3 nucleotides: TGCGCCAGCAGCTTGTTCGTCGACACCGGGGAGCTGTTTTTT.

This clone showed up just once. The chain recombines TRBV27 with TRBJ2-2; 9 bases match TRBD2. After removal of 6 bases from V and 5 bases from J, the junction contained 16 bases not matched to a gene. The CDR3 consists of 18 residues. CDR1 is MNHEY, CDR2 SMNVEV, per germline (reference sequence). This chain's CDR3 is CASSYSGLASKRTGELFF. The CDR3, as DNA: TGTGCCAGCAGCTACTCGGGACTAGCCTCCAAACGGACCGGGGAGCTGTTTTTT.

This clone was detected only once. This rearrangement joins TRBV11-3 to TRBJ1-5; 7 bases fit TRBD1. In germline, CDR1 is SGHNT, CDR2 YENEEA. Trimming at V came to 4 bases and at J to 0 bases, leaving 3 bases not matched to a gene. This CDR3 is built from 15 residues. CDR3 loop: CASSWTGISNQPQHF. CDR3 sequence (DNA): TGTGCCAGCAGCTGGACAGGAATTAGCAATCAGCCCCAGCATTTT. Looking up the rest from reference TRBV11-3 and TRBJ1-5 gives the full variable domain: EAGVVQSPRYKIIEKKQPVAFWCNPISGHNTLYWYLQNLGQGPELLIRYENEEAVDDSQLPKDRFSAERLKGVDSTLKIQPAELGDSAVYLCASSWTGISNQPQHFGDGTRLSIL.

This chain links TRBV5-1 with TRBJ1-1, with a weak D call TRBD1 (5 bases). Germline lookup yields CDR1 SGHRS and CDR2 YFSETQ. This CDR3 comprises 14 residues. Between the trimmed V and J ends, which lost 2 bases and 2 bases, there was a span of 10 bases. The DNA for the CDR3 is TGCGCCAGCAGCTTCGATGGGGCTAACACTGAAGCTTTCTTT. Its translation: CASSFDGANTEAFF.

The rearrangement joins TRBV4-2 to TRBJ1-6, with D possibly TRBD1 on 5 matching bases. CDR1 is LGHNA, CDR2 YNFKEQ, per germline. This CDR3 region has 15 residues. Trimming took 2 bases from V and 5 from J, leaving 10 bases between them. CDR3 region: CASSQLQVDNSPLHF. CDR3 sequence (DNA): TGTGCCAGCAGCCAATTACAGGTAGATAATTCACCCCTCCACTTT.

The genes are TRBV18 and TRBJ1-5, with D hard to call. Trimming stripped 3 bases from V and 1 base from J, with 13 bases between. The germline CDR1 and CDR2 sequences are KGHSH and LQKENI. The CDR3 covers 16 residues. CDR3 amino acids: CASSPSGGGSNQPQHF. CDR3 DNA sequence: TGTGCCAGCTCACCCTCGGGTGGAGGGAGCAATCAGCCCCAGCATTTT.

The V and J genes are TRBV29-1 and TRBJ2-3, with TRBD1 as a possible D gene (6 bases). This CDR3 contains 14 residues. Germline CDR1 reads SQVTM; CDR2 reads ANQGSEA. V lost 4 bases, J lost 4 bases, and 15 bases lay in between. This chain's CDR3 is CSVGGQKVADTQYF. CDR3 DNA: TGCAGCGTTGGGGGACAAAAGGTCGCAGATACGCAGTATTTT.

This sequence joins TRBV7-9 and TRBJ1-1; D is possibly TRBD1 (6 bases). Between the trimmed V and J ends, which lost 7 bases and 4 bases, there was a span of 16 bases. From germline, CDR1 is SEHNR and CDR2 FQNEAQ (reference sequence). The CDR3 consists of 14 residues. The CDR3 coding sequence is TGTGCCAGCAACCCGGGACACCTTAGCACTGAAGCTTTCTTT. It translates to CASNPGHLSTEAFF.